Listed below are T cell receptor beta chains from one sample, sequenced in a study of spatial heterogeneity in lung cancer. One entry per CDR3 protein results from TCRdb running MiXCR on the 5' RACE reads. This sample has 13,000 or so distinct CDR3 sequences; approximately 3.8% occur once, and the top ten carry roughly 45%. Sequenced here: PBMCs, sampled at surgery. The receptors here all came from a male donor with early-stage non-small cell lung cancer. CDR3s include the opening cysteine and the closing phenylalanine or tryptophan. A D gene is named only where the DNA matches it firmly. Part of the rows lack a size; the others show once, few, many or a class for expanded clones.

j_call v_call d_call clone_size cdr3_aa cdr3_nt
TRBJ1-2 TRBV19 NA many CASSMPGGQRSYGYTF TGTGCCAGTAGTATGCCCGGCGGACAGCGATCCTATGGCTACACCTTC
TRBJ2-7 TRBV19 TRBD2 many CASSISLAAEQYF TGTGCCAGTAGTATCTCTCTAGCGGCCGAGCAGTACTTC
TRBJ2-7 TRBV7-9 TRBD2 many CASSPPGLSTYEQYF TGTGCCAGCAGTCCGCCGGGACTATCCACCTACGAGCAGTACTTC
TRBJ1-5 TRBV9 NA medium-sized CASSVGGPNQPQHF TGTGCCAGCAGCGTCGGGGGGCCCAATCAGCCCCAGCATTTT
TRBJ1-2 TRBV14 NA NA CASSHGPSYGYTF TGTGCCAGCAGCCATGGTCCCTCCTATGGCTACACCTTC
TRBJ2-7 TRBV2 NA medium-sized CASRPGDEQYF TGTGCCAGCAGGCCCGGAGACGAGCAGTACTTC
TRBJ1-2 TRBV4-1 NA many CASSQDGGGNYGYTF TGCGCCAGCAGCCAAGACGGGGGAGGGAACTATGGCTACACCTTC
TRBJ2-5 TRBV2 NA many CASRTGIQETQYF TGTGCCAGCAGAACAGGGATTCAAGAGACCCAGTACTTC
TRBJ2-7 TRBV20-1 NA many CSASAGRQYF TGCAGTGCTAGTGCCGGGAGACAGTACTTC
TRBJ2-3 TRBV30 TRBD2 many CAWRPWQGGTDTQYF TGTGCCTGGCGCCCCTGGCAGGGAGGGACAGATACGCAGTATTTT
TRBJ2-1 TRBV10-3 TRBD2 many CAISESRTSGYDEQFF TGTGCCATCAGTGAGTCTCGGACTAGCGGGTATGATGAGCAGTTCTTC
TRBJ2-7 TRBV10-2 NA many CASSGSRQTSSTSGTIEYF NA
TRBJ2-7 TRBV27 NA few CASSYSRSYEQYF TGTGCCAGCAGTTACAGCCGCTCCTACGAGCAGTACTTC
TRBJ2-7 TRBV5-6 TRBD2 few CASSSGLAGDEQYF TGTGCCAGCAGCTCCGGACTAGCGGGAGATGAGCAGTACTTC
TRBJ2-2 TRBV9 NA many CASSVAGGELFF TGTGCCAGCAGCGTAGCAGGCGGGGAGCTGTTTTTT
TRBJ2-5 TRBV4-3 NA many CASSQEVPGGEQTQYF TGCGCCAGCAGCCAAGAAGTGCCCGGAGGGGAGCAGACCCAGTACTTC
TRBJ2-2 TRBV28 NA many CASSFGDLELFF TGTGCCAGCAGTTTCGGGGACCTAGAGCTGTTTTTT
TRBJ1-1 TRBV5-1 NA many CASSFQPTGNTEAFF TGCGCCAGCAGCTTCCAACCGACAGGGAACACTGAAGCTTTCTTT
TRBJ2-5 TRBV7-9 NA many CASNAGRETQYF TGTGCCAGCAACGCAGGAAGAGAGACCCAGTACTTC